Shown below are 31 T cell receptor beta chains from a single sample sequenced in a study of T cell changes during pregnancy in multiple sclerosis (dated by TCRdb to about 2019). Receptors were amplified or captured by the immunoSEQ multiplex PCR assay. TCRdb's version of the immuneACCESS table is confined to in-frame rearrangements and falls short of the full clone set. An unresolved V gene accounts for under half of the shortfall where checked; the remainder is of unknown origin. In this sample the table shows 90,000 or so clones, around 93% of which occur a single time. The ten largest clonotypes hold approximately 0.9% of the sample. The sample here was peripheral blood, taken before pregnancy. Every receptor here comes from a female donor with multiple sclerosis, enrolled in a pregnancy study.

This clone was picked up one time. This chain connects TRBV2 to TRBJ1-5; D is perhaps TRBD1 (6 bases). Trimming cost V 6 bases and J 5 bases, with 14 bases left between them. Per the germline V gene, CDR1 is SNHLY and CDR2 is FYNNEI. The CDR3 runs to 14 residues. This CDR3 reads CASSGTGKDQPQHF. The CDR3 nucleotides read TGTGCCAGCAGCGGAACAGGGAAGGATCAGCCCCAGCATTTT.

This clone was found a few times. The rearrangement joins TRBV7-8 to TRBJ1-5, with TRBD1 as a possible D gene (6 bases). V was pared by 1 base and J by 6 bases, with 7 bases between. The CDR3 spans 13 residues. Germline CDR1 and CDR2: SGHVS and FQNEAQ. DNA for the CDR3: TGTGCCAGCAGCTTAGGGGGGCCTCAGCCCCAGCATTTT. It codes for CASSLGGPQPQHF.

The V and J genes are TRBV2 and TRBJ2-5; 7 bases are a match to TRBD1. V lost 7 bases and J lost 7; bases outside the gene matches: 12. The CDR3 spans 14 residues. Germline V CDR1 and CDR2: SNHLY, FYNNEI. The CDR3: CASTGTGVGVTQYF. CDR3 bases: TGTGCCAGCACCGGCACAGGGGTCGGTGTGACCCAGTACTTC.

The sample holds one count of this clone. V usage is TRBV5-5 and J usage is TRBJ1-5; TRBD1 aligns across 10 bases. Unmatched junction bases numbered 8, after V lost 2 bases and J lost 6 bases. Per germline, CDR1 SGHKS and CDR2 YYEKEE (reference sequence). The CDR3 consists of 16 residues. As DNA, the CDR3 is TGTGCCAGCAGCTTAGGGACAGGGGTAAAGGGTCAGCCCCAGCATTTT. Translated, it gives CASSLGTGVKGQPQHF. Looking up the rest from reference TRBV5-5 and TRBJ1-5 gives the full variable domain: DAGVTQSPTHLIKTRGQQVTLRCSPISGHKSVSWYQQVLGQGPQFIFQYYEKEERGRGNFPDRFSARQFPNYSSELNVNALLLGDSALYLCASSLGTGVKGQPQHFGDGTRLSIL.

The chain is built from TRBV19 and TRBJ1-4; possible D gene TRBD1, 5 bases. This CDR3 has 18 residues. The V end was cut by 9 bases, the J end by 2 bases, with 25 bases between. The germline CDR1 and CDR2 sequences are LNHDA and SQIVND (reference sequence). The CDR3 region has the DNA TGTGCCAGCGAAACGGGAGCTCTGGTTGCAGGGACTAATGAAAAACTGTTTTTT. Translation gives CASETGALVAGTNEKLFF.

In DNA, the CDR3 is TGTGCCAGCAGTTTCGACAGGCCGGTCGGTCAGCCCCAGCATTTT. Translation: CASSFDRPVGQPQHF. The chain carries TRBV2 and TRBJ1-5, with D possibly TRBD1 on 6 matching bases. This CDR3 region has 15 residues. V dropped 5 bases and J dropped 6 bases, with 17 bases sitting between them. Germline V CDR1 and CDR2: SNHLY, FYNNEI.

The V and J genes are TRBV2 and TRBJ2-2, with a weak D call TRBD2 (6 bases). CDR3 length: 16 residues. Per germline, CDR1 SNHLY and CDR2 FYNNEI. The V end lost 2 bases, the J end lost 4 bases, and 14 bases lay between the germline ends. The CDR3 sequence is CASSEFSPGATGELFF. The CDR3 nucleotides are TGTGCCAGCAGTGAATTTTCTCCGGGAGCCACCGGGGAGCTGTTTTTT.

The V call is TRBV4-1, the J call TRBJ1-1; D remains unclear. The CDR3 has 16 residues. Germline CDR1 MGHRA, CDR2 YSYEKL. V was clipped by 3 bases and J by 0 bases, with 14 bases between them. CDR3 in amino acids: CASSHAEDTMNTEAFF. The CDR3 region has the DNA TGCGCCAGCAGCCATGCCGAGGATACCATGAACACTGAAGCTTTCTTT.

The genes are TRBV13 and TRBJ1-1, with D possibly TRBD1 on 6 matching bases. Germline V gene data show CDR1 as PRHDT and CDR2 as FYEKMQ (reference sequence). The CDR3 has 19 residues. With 2 bases removed from V and 0 bases from J, the gap between germline ends came to 22 bases. The CDR3 sequence is CASSLKKLARGHMNTEAFF. DNA for the CDR3: TGTGCCAGCAGCTTAAAAAAGTTGGCTAGGGGACATATGAACACTGAAGCTTTCTTT. Together with reference TRBV13 and TRBJ1-1, the CDR3 gives the full variable domain: AAGVIQSPRHLIKEKRETATLKCYPIPRHDTVYWYQQGPGQDPQFLISFYEKMQSDKGSIPDRFSAQQFSDYHSELNMSSLELGDSALYFCASSLKKLARGHMNTEAFFGQGTRLTVV.

The chain employs TRBV11-3 and TRBJ1-1; D is unresolved. V lost 5 bases, J lost 3 bases, and 16 bases lay in between. The germline V gene has CDR1 SGHNT and CDR2 YENEEA. This CDR3 is built from 15 residues. CDR3 region: CASSPGDGRDTEAFF. The CDR3 DNA follows: TGTGCCAGCAGCCCCGGTGATGGCCGGGACACTGAAGCTTTCTTT.

The chain combines TRBV7-7 with TRBJ2-3; tentatively, D is TRBD2 (7 bases). Trimming took 3 bases from V and 2 from J, leaving 12 bases between them. This CDR3 spans 15 amino acids. Germline V CDR1 and CDR2: SSHAT, FNYEAQ (reference sequence). Here the CDR3 reads CASSLGRGATDTQYF. CDR3 DNA: TGTGCCAGCAGCTTGGGTCGGGGGGCCACAGATACGCAGTATTTT.

The gene calls are TRBV18 and TRBJ1-5; no clear D. Trimming removed 2 bases at V and 0 bases at J, with 8 bases between. Germline values: CDR1 KGHSH, CDR2 LQKENI. This CDR3 spans 15 amino acids. This CDR3 reads CASSPSQYSNQPQHF. Written as DNA, the CDR3 is TGTGCCAGCTCACCATCCCAGTATAGCAATCAGCCCCAGCATTTT.

This clone occurred a few times. V gene TRBV5-4 combines with J gene TRBJ1-3; 10 bases are shared with TRBD1. The V gene end was trimmed by 4 bases and the J gene end by 2 bases; junction bases not matched to a gene: 3. Germline V gene data show CDR1 as SGHNT and CDR2 as YYREEE (reference sequence). The CDR3 has 15 residues. As DNA, the CDR3 is TGTGCCAGCAGCCAGGACAGGGGGACTGGAAACACCATATATTTT. This codes for CASSQDRGTGNTIYF. Variable domain in full (rest from reference TRBV5-4 and TRBJ1-3): ETGVTQSPTHLIKTRGQQVTLRCSSQSGHNTVSWYQQALGQGPQFIFQYYREEENGRGNFPPRFSGLQFPNYSSELNVNALELDDSALYLCASSQDRGTGNTIYFGEGSWLTVV.

This clone was seen a handful of times. V is TRBV5-4 and J is TRBJ1-1; maybe TRBD1 (5 bases). The V gene's germline CDR1 is SGHNT and CDR2 YYREEE (reference sequence). The CDR3 covers 15 residues. V dropped 0 bases and J dropped 2 bases, with 11 bases sitting between them. Here the CDR3 DNA reads TGTGCCAGCAGCTTGGGAGCTCAGGGCAACACTGAAGCTTTCTTT. This translates into CASSLGAQGNTEAFF.

This chain uses TRBV7-9 with TRBJ2-5; TRBD2 matches 7 bases. J gave up 1 base and V 5 bases, and 10 bases lay outside the gene matches. CDR3 length: 16 amino acids. Looked up from germline, CDR1 is SEHNR and CDR2 is FQNEAQ (reference sequence). The CDR3 DNA reads as TGTGCCAGCAGCAGCCTACTAGCGAAGCGCCAAGAGACCCAGTACTTC. Amino acids: CASSSLLAKRQETQYF. The whole variable domain, remainder taken from reference TRBV7-9 and TRBJ2-5, is DTGVSQNPRHKITKRGQNVTFRCDPISEHNRLYWYRQTLGQGPEFLTYFQNEAQLEKSRLLSDRFSAERPKGSFSTLEIQRTEQGDSAMYLCASSSLLAKRQETQYFGPGTRLLVL.

The rearrangement uses TRBV18 and TRBJ1-3; perhaps TRBD1 as D (5 bases). The CDR3 is made up of 16 amino acids. Germline V lookup: CDR1 KGHSH, CDR2 LQKENI. The V gene lost 2 bases and the J gene lost 0 bases, with 11 bases spanning the gap. The CDR3 coding sequence is TGTGCCAGCTCACCATTACAGGCCGGCTCTGGAAACACCATATATTTT. Protein sequence: CASSPLQAGSGNTIYF.

The chain couples TRBV5-4 to TRBJ2-7; D might be TRBD1 (5 bases). CDR1 is SGHNT, CDR2 YYREEE, per germline (reference sequence). The CDR3 totals 14 residues. With 4 bases removed from V and 4 bases from J, the gap between germline ends came to 15 bases. DNA for the CDR3: TGTGCCAGCAGCCCCGGACAAAGCATATACGAGCAGTACTTC. It encodes CASSPGQSIYEQYF. Full variable domain (remainder filled in from reference TRBV5-4 and TRBJ2-7): ETGVTQSPTHLIKTRGQQVTLRCSSQSGHNTVSWYQQALGQGPQFIFQYYREEENGRGNFPPRFSGLQFPNYSSELNVNALELDDSALYLCASSPGQSIYEQYFGPGTRLTVT.

The rearrangement links TRBV5-1 to TRBJ2-1; 7 bases are a match to TRBD2. The ends lost 4 bases at V and 4 bases at J; junction bases unmatched: 11. Germline CDR1 and CDR2: SGHRS and YFSETQ. The CDR3 is 16 residues long. The CDR3 sequence: CASSEMGGAGYNEQFF. CDR3 DNA sequence: TGCGCCAGCAGCGAAATGGGGGGAGCGGGGTACAATGAGCAGTTCTTC.

This sequence joins TRBV6-5 and TRBJ1-4, with D perhaps matching TRBD1 (6 bases). From germline, CDR1 is MNHEY and CDR2 SVGAGI. V shed 5 bases and J shed 8 bases, with 12 bases lying between them. This CDR3 region has 13 residues. The CDR3 sequence: CASSQGFREKLFF. The CDR3 DNA follows: TGTGCCAGCAGTCAGGGGTTCCGGGAAAAACTGTTTTTT.

This chain uses TRBV9 with TRBJ2-2; unclear D gene. V was pared by 0 bases and J by 4 bases, with 7 bases between. Germline CDR1 is SGDLS and CDR2 is YYNGEE. There are 14 residues in the CDR3. The CDR3 nucleotides read TGTGCCAGCAGCGTAGTTGATAGCACCGGGGAGCTGTTTTTT. Residues: CASSVVDSTGELFF.

The chain links TRBV5-4 to TRBJ2-5; the match to TRBD2 covers 7 bases. After removal of 1 base from V and 0 bases from J, the junction contained 9 bases not matched to a gene. Per germline, CDR1 SGHNT and CDR2 YYREEE (reference sequence). The CDR3 contains 17 residues. In DNA form, the CDR3 reads TGTGCCAGCAGCTTGTCGTCCGGGACTATTTACCAAGAGACCCAGTACTTC. Encoded protein: CASSLSSGTIYQETQYF.

The CDR3, as DNA: TGTGCCAGCAGTGAAGCTTTAATAGAGACCCAGTACTTC. As protein: CASSEALIETQYF. This chain uses TRBV2 with TRBJ2-5; D unclear. V lost 0 bases and J 4 bases, leaving 6 bases between the germline ends. CDR1 and CDR2 from the germline V gene are SNHLY and FYNNEI. The CDR3 runs to 13 residues.

The chain links TRBV7-9 to TRBJ2-3; maybe TRBD1 (5 bases). Germline-derived CDR1 and CDR2 are SEHNR and FQNEAQ (reference sequence). CDR3 length equals 15 residues. The germline V and J ends were trimmed by 5 bases and 0 bases, with 12 bases remaining between them. The CDR3, as DNA: TGTGCCAGCAGCCCCAGGGTGGGGAGCACAGATACGCAGTATTTT. It is translated as CASSPRVGSTDTQYF.

The chain uses TRBV6-5 and TRBJ2-7; perhaps TRBD2 as D (6 bases). Germline lookup yields CDR1 MNHEY and CDR2 SVGAGI. Trimming cost V 6 bases and J 3 bases, with 15 bases left between them. This CDR3 spans 14 amino acids. The chain's CDR3 is CASSTDGGIYEQYF. DNA for the CDR3: TGTGCCAGCAGCACAGATGGGGGGATCTACGAGCAGTACTTC.

This chain joins TRBV6-1 and TRBJ1-2; 7 bases are shared with TRBD1. Trimming removed 1 base from V and 2 bases from J; junction bases left unmatched: 10. Germline-derived CDR1 and CDR2 are MNHNS and SASEGT. This CDR3 has 17 residues. Here the CDR3 DNA reads TGTGCCAGCAGTGAAGTGACAGGGAAAAAGTCGAACTATGGCTACACCTTC. It codes for CASSEVTGKKSNYGYTF.

The chain has TRBV27 and TRBJ2-3, with D tentatively TRBD2 (5 bases). This CDR3 is built from 16 residues. CDR1 MNHEY and CDR2 SMNVEV come from the germline V gene (reference sequence). Trimming cost V 3 bases and J 3 bases, with 16 bases left between them. The CDR3 protein is CASSFLQRPGTDTQYF. In DNA, the CDR3 is TGTGCCAGCAGTTTCCTACAGCGGCCGGGGACAGATACGCAGTATTTT.

The V gene is TRBV19, the J gene TRBJ2-6, with 9 bases fitting TRBD1. This CDR3 has 17 residues. CDR1 LNHDA and CDR2 SQIVND come from the germline V gene (reference sequence). The V gene end was trimmed by 5 bases and the J gene end by 4 bases; junction bases not matched to a gene: 9. The CDR3 reads CASSLRGTGSGANVLTF. CDR3 nucleotides: TGTGCCAGTAGTCTGAGAGGGACAGGGTCCGGGGCCAACGTCCTGACTTTC. Based on the CDR3 plus reference TRBV19 and TRBJ2-6, the full variable domain is DGGITQSPKYLFRKEGQNVTLSCEQNLNHDAMYWYRQDPGQGLRLIYYSQIVNDFQKGDIAEGYSVSREKKESFPLTVTSAQKNPTAFYLCASSLRGTGSGANVLTFGAGSRLTVL.

The chain links TRBV7-2 to TRBJ2-7, with D tentatively TRBD2 (5 bases). CDR3 length: 15 amino acids. The germline gives CDR1 SGHTA, CDR2 FQGNSA. V was clipped by 10 bases and J by 0 bases, with 19 bases between them. This CDR3 reads CATKLNIDYSYEQYF. The DNA for the CDR3 is TGTGCCACAAAACTGAATATCGACTACTCCTACGAGCAGTACTTC.

The CDR3: CASSEVMGGSGYTF. CDR3 DNA: TGTGCCAGTAGTGAAGTGATGGGTGGGAGTGGCTACACCTTC. The chain uses TRBV19 and TRBJ1-2; D remains ambiguous. Germline CDR1 LNHDA, CDR2 SQIVND (reference sequence). V lost 5 bases, J lost 7 bases, and 17 bases lay in between. This CDR3 is built from 14 residues.

V usage is TRBV5-1 and J usage is TRBJ2-1; 13 bases align to TRBD2. This CDR3 contains 17 residues. Germline values: CDR1 SGHRS, CDR2 YFSETQ. J gave up 8 bases and V 4 bases, and 12 bases lay outside the gene matches. As DNA, the CDR3 is TGCGCCAGCAGCCCCAACCCCGGACTAGCGGGAGCCGATGAGCAGTTCTTC. It yields the protein CASSPNPGLAGADEQFF.

The J gene is TRBJ2-7, the V gene TRBV27, with D hard to call. Germline V gene sequence: CDR1 MNHEY, CDR2 SMNVEV (reference sequence). CDR3 size: 13 residues. Trimming took off 3 bases at V and 5 bases at J, with 11 bases between the two ends. CDR3 region: CASSFLTLDEQYF. CDR3 nucleotides: TGTGCCAGCAGTTTCCTCACGTTAGACGAGCAGTACTTC.